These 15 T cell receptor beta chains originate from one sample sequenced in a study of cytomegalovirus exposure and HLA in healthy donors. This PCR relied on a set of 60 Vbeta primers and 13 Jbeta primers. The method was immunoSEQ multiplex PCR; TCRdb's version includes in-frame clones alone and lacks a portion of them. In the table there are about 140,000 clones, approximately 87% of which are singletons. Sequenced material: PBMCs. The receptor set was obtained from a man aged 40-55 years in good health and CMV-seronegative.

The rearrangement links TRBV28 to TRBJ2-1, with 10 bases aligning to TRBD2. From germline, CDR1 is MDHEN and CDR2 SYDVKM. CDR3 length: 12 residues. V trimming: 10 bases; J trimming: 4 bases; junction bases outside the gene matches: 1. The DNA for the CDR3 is TGTGCCACTAGCGGGGGTTACAATGAGCAGTTCTTC. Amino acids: CATSGGYNEQFF.

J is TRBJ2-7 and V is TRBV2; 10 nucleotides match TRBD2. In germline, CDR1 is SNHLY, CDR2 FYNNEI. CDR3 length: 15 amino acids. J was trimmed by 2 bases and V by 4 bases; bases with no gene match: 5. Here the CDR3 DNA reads TGTGCCAGCAGTGTTGTTACTAGCGGGGCCTACGAGCAGTACTTC. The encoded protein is CASSVVTSGAYEQYF.

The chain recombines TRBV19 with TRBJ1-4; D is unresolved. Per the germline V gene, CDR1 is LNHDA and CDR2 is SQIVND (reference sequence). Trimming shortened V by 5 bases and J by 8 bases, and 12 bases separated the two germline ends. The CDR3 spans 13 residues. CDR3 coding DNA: TGTGCCAGTAGTTCCCTTGGGAGGGAAAAACTGTTTTTT. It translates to CASSSLGREKLFF. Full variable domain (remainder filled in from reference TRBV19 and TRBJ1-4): DGGITQSPKYLFRKEGQNVTLSCEQNLNHDAMYWYRQDPGQGLRLIYYSQIVNDFQKGDIAEGYSVSREKKESFPLTVTSAQKNPTAFYLCASSSLGREKLFFGSGTQLSVL.

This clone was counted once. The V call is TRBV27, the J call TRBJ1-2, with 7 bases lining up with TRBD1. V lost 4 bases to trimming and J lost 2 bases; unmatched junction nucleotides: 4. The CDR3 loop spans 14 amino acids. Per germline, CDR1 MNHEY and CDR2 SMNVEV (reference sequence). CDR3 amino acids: CASSWGQTNYGYTF. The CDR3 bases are TGTGCCAGCAGTTGGGGACAGACAAACTATGGCTACACCTTC.

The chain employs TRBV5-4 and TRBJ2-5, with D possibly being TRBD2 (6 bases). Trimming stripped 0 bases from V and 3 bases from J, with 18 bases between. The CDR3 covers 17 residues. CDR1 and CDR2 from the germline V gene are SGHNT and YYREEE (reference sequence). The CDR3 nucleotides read TGTGCCAGCAGCTTGGCCCGGGGGACGGCGGCTGAAGAGACCCAGTACTTC. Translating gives CASSLARGTAAEETQYF.

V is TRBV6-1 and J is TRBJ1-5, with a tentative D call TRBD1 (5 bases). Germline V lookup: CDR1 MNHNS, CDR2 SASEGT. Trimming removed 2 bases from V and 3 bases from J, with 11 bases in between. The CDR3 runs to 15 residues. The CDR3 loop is CASSEPGGINQPQHF. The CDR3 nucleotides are TGTGCCAGCAGTGAACCCGGGGGGATCAATCAGCCCCAGCATTTT.

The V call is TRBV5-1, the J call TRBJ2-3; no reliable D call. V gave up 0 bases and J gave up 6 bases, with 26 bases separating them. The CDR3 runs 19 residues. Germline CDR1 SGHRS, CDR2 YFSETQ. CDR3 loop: CASSLGTTLGVEKTDTQYF. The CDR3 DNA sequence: TGCGCCAGCAGCTTGGGTACTACGCTGGGTGTCGAGAAGACGGATACGCAGTATTTT. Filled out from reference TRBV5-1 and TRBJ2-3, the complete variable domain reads KAGVTQTPRYLIKTRGQQVTLSCSPISGHRSVSWYQQTPGQGLQFLFEYFSETQRNKGNFPGRFSGRQFSNSRSEMNVSTLELGDSALYLCASSLGTTLGVEKTDTQYFGPGTRLTVL.

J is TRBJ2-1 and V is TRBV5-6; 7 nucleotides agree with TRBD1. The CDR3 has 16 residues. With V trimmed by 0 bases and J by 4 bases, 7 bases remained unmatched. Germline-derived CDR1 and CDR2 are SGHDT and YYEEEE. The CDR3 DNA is TGTGCCAGCAGCTTGGCGTTAGGACAGGCGTACAATGAGCAGTTCTTC. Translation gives CASSLALGQAYNEQFF.

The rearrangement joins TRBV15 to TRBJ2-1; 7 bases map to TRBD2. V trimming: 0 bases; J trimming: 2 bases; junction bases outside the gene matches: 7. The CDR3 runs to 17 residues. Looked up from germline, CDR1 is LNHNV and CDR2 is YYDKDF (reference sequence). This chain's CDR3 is CATSRDLWGGAYNEQFF. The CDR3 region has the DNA TGTGCCACCAGCAGAGATCTTTGGGGGGGGGCCTACAATGAGCAGTTCTTC.

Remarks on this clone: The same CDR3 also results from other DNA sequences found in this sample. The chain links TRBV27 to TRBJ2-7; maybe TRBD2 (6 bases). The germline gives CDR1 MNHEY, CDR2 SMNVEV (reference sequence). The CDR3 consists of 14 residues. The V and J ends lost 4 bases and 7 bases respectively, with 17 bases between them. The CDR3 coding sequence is TGTGCCAGCAGTTCGGGACTCCGGCGGACGGAGCAGTACTTC. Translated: CASSSGLRRTEQYF.

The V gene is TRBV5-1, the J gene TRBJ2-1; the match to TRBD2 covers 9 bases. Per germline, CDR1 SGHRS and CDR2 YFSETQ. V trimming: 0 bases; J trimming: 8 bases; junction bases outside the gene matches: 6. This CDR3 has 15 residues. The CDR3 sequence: CASSLGRGGAYEQFF. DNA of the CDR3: TGCGCCAGCAGCTTGGGCCGCGGGGGGGCTTATGAGCAGTTCTTC.

In nucleotides, the CDR3 is TGCAGCATTACCGGGACAGGGGACTATGAAGCTTTCTTT. Its translation is CSITGTGDYEAFF. The rearrangement joins TRBV29-1 to TRBJ1-1, with 10 bases matching TRBD1. Germline CDR1 reads SQVTM; CDR2 reads ANQGSEA. Trimming removed 8 bases from V and 7 bases from J; junction bases left unmatched: 10. This CDR3 is built from 13 residues.

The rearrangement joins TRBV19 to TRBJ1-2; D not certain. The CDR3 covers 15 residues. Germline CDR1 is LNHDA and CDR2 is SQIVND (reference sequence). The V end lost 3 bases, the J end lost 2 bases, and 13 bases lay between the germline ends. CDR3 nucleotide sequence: TGTGCCAGTAGTATTAATCACGGAGAGAACTATGGCTACACCTTC. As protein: CASSINHGENYGYTF.

The DNA for the CDR3 is TGTGCCAGCAGCTTAGATGCGGGGATGAACACTGAAGCTTTCTTT. This gives the protein CASSLDAGMNTEAFF. The chain uses TRBV7-9 and TRBJ1-1, with D unclear. The V gene's germline CDR1 is SEHNR and CDR2 FQNEAQ (reference sequence). This CDR3 contains 15 residues. V lost 1 base and J 0 bases, leaving 9 bases between the germline ends.

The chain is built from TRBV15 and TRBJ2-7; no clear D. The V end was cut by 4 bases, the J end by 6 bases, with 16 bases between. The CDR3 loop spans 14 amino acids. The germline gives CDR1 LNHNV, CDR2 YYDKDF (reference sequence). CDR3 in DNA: TGTGCCACCAGCACCGACAACTTTGGCTCCGAGCAGTACTTC. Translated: CATSTDNFGSEQYF.